This record covers a single TCR beta chain. What it recognizes is unknown. A library prepared for alpha chains yielded this beta chain as an off-target read; its size is of little meaning. TCRdb passed the 5' RACE reads through MiXCR, listing each CDR3 protein once. The sample includes about 5,400 distinct CDR3 sequences, approximately 33% of them seen just once. Trimming at V came to 5 bases and at J to 7 bases, leaving 8 bases not matched to a gene. Germline V gene data show CDR1 as SGHRS and CDR2 as YFSETQ. The CDR3 is 13 residues long. Time point in this sample: sample taken at primary tumor resection. Without sorting, whole RNA was sequenced from tumor, nontumor lung or frozen PBMC. This entry belongs to a study of spatial heterogeneity in lung cancer. Study details: There were, on average, more than ten raw-read appearances for each unique TCR and UMI combination. Study-level points and caveats: Circulating ubiquitous expanded tumor TCRs were observed more frequently at resection than at follow-up.

The chain combines TRBV5-1 with TRBJ1-1; 7 positions agree with TRBD1. The source of this sequence is a female donor with early-stage non-small cell lung cancer. This sample comprised PBMCs, obtained at surgery. CDR3 DNA: TGCGCCAGCAGTCATATCCGGGACAGTGAAGCTTTCTTT. It encodes CASSHIRDSEAFF.